These T cell receptor beta chains were read from a single sample in a study of shared clonotypes between healthy human individuals. The data were produced by immunoSEQ multiplex PCR, yet TCRdb's version contains in-frame clones alone and is incomplete. This table has 2 million to 2.5 million clones, just over 90% appearing once. The sample consisted of naive CD4+ T cells from PBMCs. Receptors were obtained from a man aged 18-30 years in good health. Some clones in this sample may be carry-over from other donors' samples. CDR3s include the opening cysteine and the closing phenylalanine or tryptophan. The D gene is left open where the match is weak. For some rows the clone size is stated as once, few or many, or as a class when expanded; others skip it.

size | D | J | V | DNA | CDR3
NA | NA | TRBJ2-3 | TRBV28 | TGTGCCAGCAGTTCGGGCACAGATACGCAGTATTTT | CASSSGTDTQYF
NA | NA | TRBJ2-5 | TRBV7-7 | TGTGCCAGCAGCACGGTGGGGCAAGAGACCCAGTACTTC | CASSTVGQETQYF
NA | TRBD1 | TRBJ1-2 | TRBV6-1 | TGTGCCAGCATACGGACAGGGGGCTATGGCTACACCTTC | CASIRTGGYGYTF
once | TRBD1 | TRBJ2-7 | TRBV10-1 | TGCGCCAGCAGTGAACGGGGACAGAGCGCGCAGTACTTC | CASSERGQSAQYF
NA | NA | TRBJ2-5 | TRBV2 | TGTGCCAGCAGTGAACGGGGCAGCCAAGAGACCCAGTACTTC | CASSERGSQETQYF
NA | TRBD1 | TRBJ2-2 | TRBV28 | TGTGCCAGCAGTTTACGGCTGGACAGGGGGCGAACCGGGGAGCTGTTTTTT | CASSLRLDRGRTGELFF
NA | NA | TRBJ2-7 | TRBV28 | TGTGCCAGCAGTGACTGGGCAGGGGCATCCTACGAGCAGTACTTC | CASSDWAGASYEQYF
NA | NA | TRBJ1-1 | TRBV5-8 | TGTGCCAGCAGCTTGCCCAGCTGGGGAACTGAAGCTTTCTTT | CASSLPSWGTEAFF
NA | NA | TRBJ1-2 | TRBV29-1 | TGCAGCGTTGAAGGGTGGGGACCTAACTATGGCTACACCTTC | CSVEGWGPNYGYTF
NA | NA | TRBJ1-3 | TRBV28 | TGTGCCAGCAGCCTGAGAAACACCATATATTTT | CASSLRNTIYF
NA | NA | TRBJ2-5 | TRBV5-6 | TGTGCCAGCAGCTTGGGGGGGGAAGAGACCCAGTACTTC | CASSLGGEETQYF
NA | NA | TRBJ2-2 | TRBV5-1 | TGCGCCAGCAGGGCGGGACACCCGAACACCGGGGAGCTGTTTTTT | CASRAGHPNTGELFF
NA | TRBD1 | TRBJ2-3 | TRBV15 | TGTGCCACCAGCAGAGGGGGACAGGGAACAGATACGCAGTATTTT | CATSRGGQGTDTQYF
NA | NA | TRBJ2-7 | TRBV6-1 | TGTGCCAGCAGTGAAGGGAACCTTTACGAGCAGTACTTC | CASSEGNLYEQYF
NA | NA | TRBJ1-5 | TRBV7-2 | TGTGCCAGCAGTTTCCGACACCCACTCTATAGCAATCAGCCCCAGCATTTT | CASSFRHPLYSNQPQHF
few | NA | TRBJ2-7 | TRBV7-6 | TGTGCCAGCAGCTTAGCGGGACAAGGGGCCCCCGGGCAGTACTTC | CASSLAGQGAPGQYF
once | TRBD2 | TRBJ2-5 | TRBV11-2 | TGTGCCAGCACCACCTGGGTAGCGGGAGTCGGAGGGACCCAGTACTTC | CASTTWVAGVGGTQYF
NA | NA | TRBJ1-1 | TRBV5-1 | TGCGCCAGCAGCTTGGCCGGAATGAACACTGAAGCTTTCTTT | CASSLAGMNTEAFF
NA | TRBD2 | TRBJ2-7 | TRBV27 | TGTGCCAGCAGTTTCTCCTCCCTACCGGGACTAGGCCCCTACGAGCAGTACTTC | CASSFSSLPGLGPYEQYF
NA | TRBD2 | TRBJ2-1 | TRBV12-5 | TGTGCTAGTGGCAGGGGACTAGCAACCTACAATGAGCAGTTCTTC | CASGRGLATYNEQFF
NA | TRBD1 | TRBJ2-5 | TRBV18 | TGTGCCAGCTCACCGGACAGGGTCCAAGAGACCCAGTACTTC | CASSPDRVQETQYF
NA | NA | TRBJ1-2 | TRBV29-1 | TGCAGCGCATCACCCGGGAGGGAGGCTGGCTACACCTTC | CSASPGREAGYTF
NA | NA | TRBJ2-4 | TRBV29-1 | TGCAGCGTCCGGGATGCCAAGAGTGAGTACTTC | CSVRDAKSEYF
NA | NA | TRBJ2-5 | TRBV5-1 | TGCGCCAGCAGCTCCCTAACCCGAGGGGAAGAGACCCAGTACTTC | CASSSLTRGEETQYF
NA | NA | TRBJ2-7 | TRBV11-1 | TGTGCCAGCAGCTCGACCTACGAGCAGTACTTC | CASSSTYEQYF
NA | NA | TRBJ1-1 | TRBV7-9 | TGTGCCAGCAGCTTAGGACGGGGGACGGAGAACACTGAAGCTTTCTTT | CASSLGRGTENTEAFF
NA | TRBD1 | TRBJ2-2 | TRBV19 | TGTGCCAGTACTAGGGGGCGGAACACCGGGGAGCTGTTTTTT | CASTRGRNTGELFF
NA | TRBD1 | TRBJ2-6 | TRBV4-1 | TGCGCCAGCAGCCCCAAGGACAGGGTGTACCCTGGGGCCAACGTCCTGACTTTC | CASSPKDRVYPGANVLTF
NA | TRBD1 | TRBJ2-5 | TRBV30 | TGTGCCTGGAGCGCCGACAGGGGGTCGGAGACCCAGTACTTC | CAWSADRGSETQYF
once | TRBD1 | TRBJ2-1 | TRBV29-1 | TGCAGCGTCGACAGGGGATGGGATGAGCAGTTCTTC | CSVDRGWDEQFF
NA | TRBD2 | TRBJ2-7 | TRBV27 | TGTGCCAGCAGTTTAGAGGGAGGGCCTTCCTACGAGCAGTACTTC | CASSLEGGPSYEQYF
NA | NA | TRBJ1-2 | TRBV30 | TGTGCCTGGACGGGCCAGGGTAAGCACTATGGCTACACCTTC | CAWTGQGKHYGYTF
NA | NA | TRBJ2-3 | TRBV4-1 | TGCGCCAGCAGCGAGAGACAGGGAGGCCGGGATACGCAGTATTTT | CASSERQGGRDTQYF
NA | NA | TRBJ1-5 | TRBV18 | TGTGCCAGCTCACCAGTTGCGGATCAGCCCCAGCATTTT | CASSPVADQPQHF
few | NA | TRBJ2-3 | TRBV10-3 | TGTGCCATCAGTGAGTCGGGCACAGATACGCAGTATTTT | CAISESGTDTQYF
NA | NA | TRBJ2-2 | TRBV5-5 | TGTGCCAGCAGCTTGGACCCTCACACCGGGGAGCTGTTTTTT | CASSLDPHTGELFF
NA | TRBD1 | TRBJ2-7 | TRBV5-1 | TGCGCCAGCAGCCCGGGGACAGGGGGCAACTACGAGCAGTACTTC | CASSPGTGGNYEQYF
NA | TRBD2 | TRBJ2-1 | TRBV7-7 | TGTGCCAGCAGCCCTGGACTAGCGGGAGTGGGCAATGAGCAGTTCTTC | CASSPGLAGVGNEQFF
NA | NA | TRBJ1-2 | TRBV7-9 | TGTGCCAGCAGCTTATCCAGACAGCACTATGGCTACACCTTC | CASSLSRQHYGYTF
NA | TRBD1 | TRBJ2-7 | TRBV18 | TGTGCCAGCTCACCACCTGGGGACAGATTCTACGAGCAGTACTTC | CASSPPGDRFYEQYF